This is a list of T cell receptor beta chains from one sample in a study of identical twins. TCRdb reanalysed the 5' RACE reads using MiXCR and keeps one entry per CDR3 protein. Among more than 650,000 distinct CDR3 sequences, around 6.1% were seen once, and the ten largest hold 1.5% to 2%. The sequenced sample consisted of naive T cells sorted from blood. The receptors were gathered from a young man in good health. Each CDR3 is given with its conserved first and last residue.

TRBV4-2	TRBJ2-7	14	CASSQEGTPYEQYF
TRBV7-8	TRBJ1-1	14	CASSPFGQNTEAFF
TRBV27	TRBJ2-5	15	CASSYFGLREETQYF
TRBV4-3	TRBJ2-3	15	CASSPAGRDTDTQYF
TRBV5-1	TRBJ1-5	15	CASSSPGRVGQPQHF
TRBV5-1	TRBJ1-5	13	CASSLRSGEPQHF
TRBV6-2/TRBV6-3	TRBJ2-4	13	CASLGLAVNIQYF
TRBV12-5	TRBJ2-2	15	CASAWGQSNTGELFF
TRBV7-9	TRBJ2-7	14	CASSPWASGYEQYF
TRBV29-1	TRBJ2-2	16	CSVEDGSHSNTGELFF
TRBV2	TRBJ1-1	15	CASSEAWALDTEAFF
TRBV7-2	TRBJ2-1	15	CASSLSGNSYNEQFF
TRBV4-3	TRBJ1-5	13	CASSRRVSQPQHF
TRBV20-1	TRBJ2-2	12	CSASDSPGELFF
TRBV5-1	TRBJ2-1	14	CASDQGGVYNEQFF
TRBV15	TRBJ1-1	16	CATSRAMSRMNTEAFF
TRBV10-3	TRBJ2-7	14	CAISPSGRGYEQYF
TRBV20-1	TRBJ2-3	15	CSARVTSGSPDTQYF
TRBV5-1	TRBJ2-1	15	CASSVTGTSGNEQFF
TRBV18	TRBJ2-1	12	CASSPFQGETFF
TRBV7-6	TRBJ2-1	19	CASSSELAGVRSSYNEQFF
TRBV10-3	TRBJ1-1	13	CAISESWNTEAFF
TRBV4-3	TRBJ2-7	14	CASSQEDGYYEQYF
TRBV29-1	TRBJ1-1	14	CSADRPSMNTEAFF
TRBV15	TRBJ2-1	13	CATSTDYFDEQFF
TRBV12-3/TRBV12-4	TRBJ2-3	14	CASSPSGEGDTQYF
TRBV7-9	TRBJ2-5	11	CASSAGETQYF
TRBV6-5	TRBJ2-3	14	CASSYSMGVDTQYF
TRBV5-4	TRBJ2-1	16	CASSLFRQQGLGEQFF
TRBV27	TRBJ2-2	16	CASSLSEGWRTGELFF
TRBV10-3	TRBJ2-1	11	CAISDLYEQFF
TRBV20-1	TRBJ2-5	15	CSAKSAGTSWETQYF
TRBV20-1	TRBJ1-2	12	CSVPTDNYGYTF
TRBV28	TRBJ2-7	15	CASSDGGQVSYEQYF
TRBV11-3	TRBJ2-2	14	CASSLRRGTGELFF